This T cell receptor beta chain was profiled in a study of cytomegalovirus exposure and HLA in healthy donors. Germline V gene lookup returns CDR1 MNHEY and CDR2 SMNVEV (reference sequence). The CDR3 contains 13 residues. V was clipped by 8 bases and J by 0 bases, with 7 bases between them. 13 Jbeta primers and 60 Vbeta primers were used for the PCR. Here immunoSEQ multiplex PCR was the method, and the copy in TCRdb shows in-frame clones only, minus some. The table records 150,000 to 200,000 clones, approximately 78% of them present only once. Sequencing input: PBMCs. The sequence came from a woman in her 40s in good health and CMV-seronegative. The V gene is TRBV27, the J gene TRBJ1-4, with D possibly being TRBD1 (5 bases). CDR3 coding DNA: TGTGCCAGCCGACAGTCAACTAATGAAAAACTGTTTTTT. Protein: CASRQSTNEKLFF.